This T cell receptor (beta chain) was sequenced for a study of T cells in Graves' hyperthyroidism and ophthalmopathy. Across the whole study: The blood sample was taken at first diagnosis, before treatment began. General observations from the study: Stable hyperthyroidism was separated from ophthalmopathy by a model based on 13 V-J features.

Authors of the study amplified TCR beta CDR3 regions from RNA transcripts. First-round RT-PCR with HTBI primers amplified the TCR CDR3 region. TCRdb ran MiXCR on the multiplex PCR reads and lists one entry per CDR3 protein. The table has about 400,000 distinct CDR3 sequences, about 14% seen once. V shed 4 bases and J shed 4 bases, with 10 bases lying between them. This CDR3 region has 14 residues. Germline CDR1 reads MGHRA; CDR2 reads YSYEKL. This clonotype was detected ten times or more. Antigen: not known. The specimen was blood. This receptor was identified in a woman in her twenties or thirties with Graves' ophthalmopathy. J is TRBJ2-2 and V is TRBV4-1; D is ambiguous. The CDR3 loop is CASSLEEPTGELFF. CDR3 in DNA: TGCGCCAGCAGCCTCGAGGAGCCCACCGGGGAGCTGTTTTTT.